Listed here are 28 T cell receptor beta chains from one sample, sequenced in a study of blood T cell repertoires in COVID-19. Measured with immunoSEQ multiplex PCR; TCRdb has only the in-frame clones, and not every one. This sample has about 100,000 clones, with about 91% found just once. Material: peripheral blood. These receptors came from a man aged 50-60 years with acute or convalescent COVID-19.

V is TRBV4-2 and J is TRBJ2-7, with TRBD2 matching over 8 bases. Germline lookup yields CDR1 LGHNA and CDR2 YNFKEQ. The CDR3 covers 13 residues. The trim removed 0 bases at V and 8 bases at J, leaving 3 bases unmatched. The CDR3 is CASSQETGGQQYF. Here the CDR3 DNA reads TGTGCCAGCAGCCAAGAAACGGGGGGGCAGCAGTACTTC.

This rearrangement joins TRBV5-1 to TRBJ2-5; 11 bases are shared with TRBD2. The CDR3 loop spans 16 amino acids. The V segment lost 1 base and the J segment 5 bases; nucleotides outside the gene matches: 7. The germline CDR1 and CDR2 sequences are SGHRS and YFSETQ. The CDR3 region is CASSLRLAGRQETQYF. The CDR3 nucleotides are TGCGCCAGCAGCTTGAGACTAGCGGGGAGACAGGAGACCCAGTACTTC. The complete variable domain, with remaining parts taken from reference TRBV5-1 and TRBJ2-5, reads KAGVTQTPRYLIKTRGQQVTLSCSPISGHRSVSWYQQTPGQGLQFLFEYFSETQRNKGNFPGRFSGRQFSNSRSEMNVSTLELGDSALYLCASSLRLAGRQETQYFGPGTRLLVL.

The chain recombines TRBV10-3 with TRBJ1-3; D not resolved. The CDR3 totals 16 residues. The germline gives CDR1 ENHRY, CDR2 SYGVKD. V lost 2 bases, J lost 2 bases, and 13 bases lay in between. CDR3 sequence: CAISEGSILTGNTIYF. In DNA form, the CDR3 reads TGTGCCATCAGTGAGGGTTCAATACTGACTGGAAACACCATATATTTT.

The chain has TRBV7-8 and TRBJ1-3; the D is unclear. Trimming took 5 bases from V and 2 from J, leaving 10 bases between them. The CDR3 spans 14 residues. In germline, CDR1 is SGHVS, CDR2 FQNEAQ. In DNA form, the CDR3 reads TGTGCCAGCAGCCGAGGTTTCGCTGGAAACACCATATATTTT. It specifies CASSRGFAGNTIYF.

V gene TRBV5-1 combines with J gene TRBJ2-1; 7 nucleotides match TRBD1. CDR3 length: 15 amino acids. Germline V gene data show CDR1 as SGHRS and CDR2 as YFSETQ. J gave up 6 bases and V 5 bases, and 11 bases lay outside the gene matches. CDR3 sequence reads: CASRSGTDLGNEQFF. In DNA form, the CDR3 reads TGCGCCAGCAGATCTGGGACAGACCTCGGCAATGAGCAGTTCTTC.

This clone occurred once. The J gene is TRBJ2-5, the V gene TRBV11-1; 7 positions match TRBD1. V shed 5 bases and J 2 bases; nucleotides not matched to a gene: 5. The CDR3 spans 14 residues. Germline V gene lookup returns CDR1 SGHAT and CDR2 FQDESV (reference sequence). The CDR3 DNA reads TGTGCCAGCAGCCCGTTGGACAGGCAAGAGACCCAGTACTTC. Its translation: CASSPLDRQETQYF.

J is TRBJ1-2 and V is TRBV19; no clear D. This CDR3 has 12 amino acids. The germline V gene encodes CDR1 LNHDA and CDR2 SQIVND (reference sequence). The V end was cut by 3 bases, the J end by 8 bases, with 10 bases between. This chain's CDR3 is CASSIKRAGYTF. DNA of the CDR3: TGTGCCAGTAGTATTAAGAGGGCGGGCTACACCTTC.

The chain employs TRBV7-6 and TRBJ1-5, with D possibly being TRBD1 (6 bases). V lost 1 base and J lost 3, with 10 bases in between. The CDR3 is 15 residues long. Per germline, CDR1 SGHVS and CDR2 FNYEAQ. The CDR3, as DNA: TGTGCCAGCAGCTTAGGAACAGGGCACAATCAGCCCCAGCATTTT. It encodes CASSLGTGHNQPQHF.

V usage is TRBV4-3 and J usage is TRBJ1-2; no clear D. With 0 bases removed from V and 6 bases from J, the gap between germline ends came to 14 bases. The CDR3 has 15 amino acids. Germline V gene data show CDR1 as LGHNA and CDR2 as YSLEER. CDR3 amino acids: CASSQDRPAADGYTF. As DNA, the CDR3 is TGCGCCAGCAGCCAAGACCGTCCCGCAGCGGATGGCTACACCTTC.

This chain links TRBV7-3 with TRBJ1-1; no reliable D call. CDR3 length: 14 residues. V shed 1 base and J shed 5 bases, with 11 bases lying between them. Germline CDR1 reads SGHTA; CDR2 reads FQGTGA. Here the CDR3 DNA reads TGTGCCAGCAGCTTAATAGCCTTCGTGACTGAAGCTTTCTTT. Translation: CASSLIAFVTEAFF.

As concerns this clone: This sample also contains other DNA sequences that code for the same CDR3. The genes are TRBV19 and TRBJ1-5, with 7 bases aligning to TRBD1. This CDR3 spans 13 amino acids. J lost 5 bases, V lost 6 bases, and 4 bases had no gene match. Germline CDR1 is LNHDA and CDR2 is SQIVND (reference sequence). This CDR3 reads CASSRDRDQPQHF. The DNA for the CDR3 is TGTGCCAGTAGCCGGGACAGAGATCAGCCCCAGCATTTT.

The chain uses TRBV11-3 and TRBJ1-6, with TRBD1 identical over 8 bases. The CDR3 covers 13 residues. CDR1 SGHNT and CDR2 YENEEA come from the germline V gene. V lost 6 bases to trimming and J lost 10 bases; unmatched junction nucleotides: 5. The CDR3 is CASSGQGESPLHF. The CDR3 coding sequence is TGTGCCAGCAGTGGACAGGGTGAATCACCCCTCCACTTT.

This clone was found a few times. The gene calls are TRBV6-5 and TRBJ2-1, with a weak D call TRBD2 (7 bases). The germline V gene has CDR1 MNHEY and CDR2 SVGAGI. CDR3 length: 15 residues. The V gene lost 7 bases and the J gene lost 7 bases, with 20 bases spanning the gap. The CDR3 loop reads CASTLEGGSTNEQFF. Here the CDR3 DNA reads TGTGCCAGCACTCTGGAGGGGGGGAGTACAAATGAGCAGTTCTTC.

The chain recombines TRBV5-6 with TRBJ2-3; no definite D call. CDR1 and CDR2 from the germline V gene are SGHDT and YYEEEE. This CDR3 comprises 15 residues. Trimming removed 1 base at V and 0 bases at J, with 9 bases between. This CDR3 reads CASSLYSISTDTQYF. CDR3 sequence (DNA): TGTGCCAGCAGCTTGTACAGTATAAGCACAGATACGCAGTATTTT.

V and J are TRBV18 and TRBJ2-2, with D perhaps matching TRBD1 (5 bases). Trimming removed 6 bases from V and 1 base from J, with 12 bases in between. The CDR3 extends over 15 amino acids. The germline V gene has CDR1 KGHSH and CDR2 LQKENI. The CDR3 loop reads CASSVGQVNTGELFF. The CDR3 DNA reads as TGTGCCAGCTCGGTGGGGCAGGTGAACACCGGGGAGCTGTTTTTT.

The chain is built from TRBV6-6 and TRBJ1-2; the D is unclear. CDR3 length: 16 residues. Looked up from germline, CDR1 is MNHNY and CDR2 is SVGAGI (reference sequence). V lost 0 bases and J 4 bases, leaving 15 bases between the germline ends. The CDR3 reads CASSYSKGNSAYGYTF. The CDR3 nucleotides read TGTGCCAGCAGTTACTCAAAAGGAAACAGTGCCTATGGCTACACCTTC.

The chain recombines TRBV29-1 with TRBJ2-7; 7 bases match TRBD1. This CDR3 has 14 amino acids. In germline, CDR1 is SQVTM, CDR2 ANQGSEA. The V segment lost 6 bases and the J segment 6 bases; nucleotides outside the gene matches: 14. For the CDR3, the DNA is TGCAGCGTCAACATCCGGGACAGTACCCTCGAGCAGTACTTC. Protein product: CSVNIRDSTLEQYF.

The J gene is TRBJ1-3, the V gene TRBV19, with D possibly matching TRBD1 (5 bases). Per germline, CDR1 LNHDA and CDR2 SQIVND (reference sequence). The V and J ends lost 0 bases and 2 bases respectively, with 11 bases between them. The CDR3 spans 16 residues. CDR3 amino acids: CASSIDFRAAGNTIYF. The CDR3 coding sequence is TGTGCCAGTAGTATAGACTTCAGGGCCGCTGGAAACACCATATATTTT.

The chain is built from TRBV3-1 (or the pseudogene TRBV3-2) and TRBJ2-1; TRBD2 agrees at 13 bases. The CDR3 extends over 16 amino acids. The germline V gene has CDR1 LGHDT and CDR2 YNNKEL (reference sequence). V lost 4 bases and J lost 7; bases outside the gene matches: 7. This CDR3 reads CASSRQLAGGPNEQFF. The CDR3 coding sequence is TGTGCCAGCAGCCGACAACTAGCGGGGGGGCCTAATGAGCAGTTCTTC.

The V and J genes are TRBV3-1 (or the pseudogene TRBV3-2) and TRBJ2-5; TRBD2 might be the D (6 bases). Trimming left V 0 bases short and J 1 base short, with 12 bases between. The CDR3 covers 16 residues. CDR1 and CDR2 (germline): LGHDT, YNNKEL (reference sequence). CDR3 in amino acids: CASSQDRGTFQETQYF. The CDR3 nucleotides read TGTGCCAGCAGCCAAGACCGGGGGACTTTCCAAGAGACCCAGTACTTC.

CDR3 sequence: CASSPTSSGGYNEQFF. CDR3 nucleotides: TGTGCCAGTAGTCCAACCTCTAGCGGGGGATACAATGAGCAGTTCTTC. The genes are TRBV19 and TRBJ2-1; the match to TRBD2 covers 10 bases. V shed 5 bases, J shed 4 bases, and the junction held 8 bases outside the gene matches. The length of the CDR3 is 16 residues. Germline V gives CDR1 LNHDA, CDR2 SQIVND (reference sequence).

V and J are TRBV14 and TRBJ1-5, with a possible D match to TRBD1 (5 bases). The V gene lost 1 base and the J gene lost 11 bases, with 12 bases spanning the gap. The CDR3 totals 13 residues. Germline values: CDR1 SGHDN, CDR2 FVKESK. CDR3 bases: TGTGCCAGCAGCCAAGCGGGGGGTTCGACCCAGCATTTT. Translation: CASSQAGGSTQHF.

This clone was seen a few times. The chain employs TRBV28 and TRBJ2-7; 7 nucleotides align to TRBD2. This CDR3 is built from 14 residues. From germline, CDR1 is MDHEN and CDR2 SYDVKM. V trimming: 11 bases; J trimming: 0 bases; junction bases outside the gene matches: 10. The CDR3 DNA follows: TGTGCCGCCGAGGGGAGGGCCCCCTCCTACGAGCAGTACTTC. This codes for CAAEGRAPSYEQYF.

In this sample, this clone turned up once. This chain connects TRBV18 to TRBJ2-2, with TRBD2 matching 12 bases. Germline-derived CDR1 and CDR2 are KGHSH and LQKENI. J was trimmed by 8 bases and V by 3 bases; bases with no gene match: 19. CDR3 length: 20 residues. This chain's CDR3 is CASSPITSGGTRPPAGELFF. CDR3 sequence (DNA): TGTGCCAGCTCACCGATAACTAGCGGGGGGACTCGGCCCCCAGCTGGGGAGCTGTTTTTT.

The CDR3: CASSQGSPGGEQYF. The CDR3 DNA sequence: TGCGCCAGCAGCCAAGGATCCCCAGGGGGCGAGCAGTACTTC. The J gene is TRBJ2-7, the V gene TRBV4-1; 7 bases match TRBD1. V lost 1 base and J lost 6; bases outside the gene matches: 6. Germline V gene lookup returns CDR1 MGHRA and CDR2 YSYEKL. The CDR3 length is 14 residues.

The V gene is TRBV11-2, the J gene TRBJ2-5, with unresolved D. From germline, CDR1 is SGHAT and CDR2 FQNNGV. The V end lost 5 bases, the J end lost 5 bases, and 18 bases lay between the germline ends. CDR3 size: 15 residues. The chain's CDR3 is CASSPRLMVSETQYF. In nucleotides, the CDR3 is TGTGCCAGCAGCCCGCGCTTGATGGTTAGCGAGACCCAGTACTTC.

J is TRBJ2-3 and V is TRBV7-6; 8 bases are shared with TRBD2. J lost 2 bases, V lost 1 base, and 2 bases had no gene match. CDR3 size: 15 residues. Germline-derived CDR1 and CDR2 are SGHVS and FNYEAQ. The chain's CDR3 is CASSLDGGATDTQYF. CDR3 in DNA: TGTGCCAGCAGCTTAGACGGGGGGGCCACAGATACGCAGTATTTT.

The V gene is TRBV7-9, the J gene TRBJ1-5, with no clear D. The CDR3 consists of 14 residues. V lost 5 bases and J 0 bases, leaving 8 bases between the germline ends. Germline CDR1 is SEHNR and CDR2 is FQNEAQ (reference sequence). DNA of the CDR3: TGTGCCAGCAGCGTGTCAGATAGCAATCAGCCCCAGCATTTT. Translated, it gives CASSVSDSNQPQHF.